The present T cell receptor (beta chain) was sequenced within a study of Ad26.COV2.S vaccination and SARS-CoV-2 variants. Study-level background: Donor was one of the participants in the Ad26.COV2.S arm of the COV1001 trial. Ad26.COV2.S was injected intramuscularly once or twice, 56 days apart. Whole-study results and caveats: The authors reported substantial breadth in spike-specific CD8+ and CD4+ T cell responses after vaccination.

Regarding this clone: As yet, its antigen is unknown.

Only in-frame clones appear in the TCRdb table, and some are missing; sequencing was by immunoSEQ multiplex PCR. The sample holds around 450,000 clones, roughly nine tenths seen once. The sample's treatment: approximately 18 received Ad26.COV2.S at low or high dose, single or two shots; about 5 received placebo; per-sample allocation not given. Samples were taken on day 63 after the first vaccine or placebo injection. This adult donor, from Boston, was 18-55 years old. This TCR came from a person between 18 and 65 years old who received the Ad26.COV2.S COVID-19 vaccine or a placebo. This specimen was peripheral blood, taken in a trial of Ad26.COV2.S vaccine versus placebo.

CDR3 sequence: CASSSPGGGIYNEQFF. DNA of the CDR3: TGTGCCAGCAGCTCCCCCGGCGGGGGGATCTACAATGAGCAGTTCTTC. V and J are TRBV7-6 and TRBJ2-1; 8 nucleotides agree with TRBD2. Losses at the gene ends were 4 bases for V and 3 bases for J; bases not matched to a gene: 8. This CDR3 has 16 amino acids. Germline V gene sequence: CDR1 SGHVS, CDR2 FNYEAQ.